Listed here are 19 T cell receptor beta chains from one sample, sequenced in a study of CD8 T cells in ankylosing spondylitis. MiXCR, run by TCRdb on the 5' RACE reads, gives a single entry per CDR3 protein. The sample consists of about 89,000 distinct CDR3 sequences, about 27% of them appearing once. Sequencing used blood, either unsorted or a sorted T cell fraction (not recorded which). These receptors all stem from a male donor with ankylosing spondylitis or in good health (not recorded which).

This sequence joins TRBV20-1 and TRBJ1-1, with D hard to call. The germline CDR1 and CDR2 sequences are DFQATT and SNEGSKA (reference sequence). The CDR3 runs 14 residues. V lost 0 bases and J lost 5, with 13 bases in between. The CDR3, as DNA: TGCAGTGCTAGAGATCTATTCCGCGGGACTGAAGCTTTCTTT. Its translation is CSARDLFRGTEAFF.

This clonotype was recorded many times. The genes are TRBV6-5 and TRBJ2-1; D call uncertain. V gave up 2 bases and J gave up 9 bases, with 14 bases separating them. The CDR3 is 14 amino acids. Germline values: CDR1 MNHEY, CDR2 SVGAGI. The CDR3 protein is CASSYSTAAGEQFF. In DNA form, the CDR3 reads TGTGCCAGCAGTTACAGCACCGCCGCCGGTGAGCAGTTCTTC.

The CDR3 sequence: CASSLDAWTNYNEQFF. The CDR3 bases are TGTGCCAGCAGCTTAGACGCCTGGACTAACTACAATGAGCAGTTCTTC. The chain uses TRBV7-9 and TRBJ2-1; a weak D match, TRBD2 (6 bases). The CDR3 totals 16 residues. V lost 1 base, J lost 3 bases, and 13 bases lay in between. Germline V gives CDR1 SEHNR, CDR2 FQNEAQ (reference sequence). The entire variable domain, with the rest obtained from reference TRBV7-9 and TRBJ2-1, is as follows: DTGVSQNPRHKITKRGQNVTFRCDPISEHNRLYWYRQTLGQGPEFLTYFQNEAQLEKSRLLSDRFSAERPKGSFSTLEIQRTEQGDSAMYLCASSLDAWTNYNEQFFGPGTRLTVL.

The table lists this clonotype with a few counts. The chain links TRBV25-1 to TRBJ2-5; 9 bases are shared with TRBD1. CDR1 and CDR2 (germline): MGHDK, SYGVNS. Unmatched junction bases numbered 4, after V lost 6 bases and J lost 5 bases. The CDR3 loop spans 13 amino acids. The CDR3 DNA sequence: TGTGCCAGCAGAACAGGGGGCTCGGAGACCCAGTACTTC. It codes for CASRTGGSETQYF.

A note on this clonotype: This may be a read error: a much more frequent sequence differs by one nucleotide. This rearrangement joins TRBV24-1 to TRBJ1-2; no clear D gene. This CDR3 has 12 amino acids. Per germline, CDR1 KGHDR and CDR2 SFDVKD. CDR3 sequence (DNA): TGTGCCACCAGTGCGGGAAGTGATGGCGACACCTTC. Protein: CATSAGSDGDTF.

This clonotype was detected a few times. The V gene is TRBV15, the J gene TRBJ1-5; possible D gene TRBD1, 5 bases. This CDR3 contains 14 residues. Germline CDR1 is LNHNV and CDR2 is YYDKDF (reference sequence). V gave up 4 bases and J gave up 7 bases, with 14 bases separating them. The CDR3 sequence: CATSITGQGQPQHF. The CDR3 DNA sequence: TGTGCCACCAGCATAACAGGCCAAGGGCAGCCCCAGCATTTT.

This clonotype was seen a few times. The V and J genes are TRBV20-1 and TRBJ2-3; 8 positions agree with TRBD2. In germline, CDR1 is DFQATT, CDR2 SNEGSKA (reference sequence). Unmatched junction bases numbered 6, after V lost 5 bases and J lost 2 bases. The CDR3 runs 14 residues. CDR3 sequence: CSARLAGNTDTQYF. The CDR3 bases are TGCAGTGCTCGCTTAGCGGGAAACACAGATACGCAGTATTTT.

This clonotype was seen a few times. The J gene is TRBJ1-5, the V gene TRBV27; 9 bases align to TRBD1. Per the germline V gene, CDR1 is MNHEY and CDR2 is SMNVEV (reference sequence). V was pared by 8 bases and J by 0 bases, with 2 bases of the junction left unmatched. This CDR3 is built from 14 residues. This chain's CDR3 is CASADRGSNQPQHF. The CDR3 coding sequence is TGTGCCAGCGCGGACAGGGGTAGCAATCAGCCCCAGCATTTT.

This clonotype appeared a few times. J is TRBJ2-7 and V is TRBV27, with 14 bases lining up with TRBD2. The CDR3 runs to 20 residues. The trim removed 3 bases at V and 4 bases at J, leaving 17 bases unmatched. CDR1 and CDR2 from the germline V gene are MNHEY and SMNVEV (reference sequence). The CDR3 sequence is CASSLPPGLAGAPPIYEQYF. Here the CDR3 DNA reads TGTGCCAGCAGTTTGCCACCGGGACTAGCGGGAGCACCTCCGATTTACGAGCAGTACTTC.

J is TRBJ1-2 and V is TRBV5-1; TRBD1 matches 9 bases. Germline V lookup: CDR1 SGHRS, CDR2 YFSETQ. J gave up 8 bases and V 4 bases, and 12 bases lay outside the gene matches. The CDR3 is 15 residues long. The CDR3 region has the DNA TGCGCCAGCAGCCGAGACCCCGGGACAGGGAGAGGCTACACCTTC. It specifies CASSRDPGTGRGYTF.

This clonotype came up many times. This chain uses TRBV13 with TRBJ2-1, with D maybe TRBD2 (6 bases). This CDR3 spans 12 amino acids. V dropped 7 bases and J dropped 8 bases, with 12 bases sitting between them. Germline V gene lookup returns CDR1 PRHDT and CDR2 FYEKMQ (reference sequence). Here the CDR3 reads CASTLERDEQFF. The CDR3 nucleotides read TGTGCCAGCACTCTAGAGCGGGATGAGCAGTTCTTC. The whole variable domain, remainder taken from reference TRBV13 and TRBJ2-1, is AAGVIQSPRHLIKEKRETATLKCYPIPRHDTVYWYQQGPGQDPQFLISFYEKMQSDKGSIPDRFSAQQFSDYHSELNMSSLELGDSALYFCASTLERDEQFFGPGTRLTVL.

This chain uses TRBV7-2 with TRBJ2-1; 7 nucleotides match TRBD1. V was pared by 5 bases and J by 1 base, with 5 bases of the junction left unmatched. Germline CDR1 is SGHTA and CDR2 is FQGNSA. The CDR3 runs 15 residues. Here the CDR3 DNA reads TGTGCCAGCAGCGTCTCGGGACAGTCCTACAATGAGCAGTTCTTC. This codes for CASSVSGQSYNEQFF. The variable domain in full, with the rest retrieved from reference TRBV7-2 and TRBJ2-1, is GAGVSQSPSNKVTEKGKDVELRCDPISGHTALYWYRQSLGQGLEFLIYFQGNSAPDKSGLPSDRFSAERTGGSVSTLTIQRTQQEDSAVYLCASSVSGQSYNEQFFGPGTRLTVL.

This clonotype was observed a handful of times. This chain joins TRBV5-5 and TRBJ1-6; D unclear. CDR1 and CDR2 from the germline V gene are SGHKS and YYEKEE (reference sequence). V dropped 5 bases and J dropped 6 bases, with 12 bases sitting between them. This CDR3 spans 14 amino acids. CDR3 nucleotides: TGTGCCAGCAGGGTTGGGCAGACTAATTCACCCCTCCACTTT. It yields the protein CASRVGQTNSPLHF. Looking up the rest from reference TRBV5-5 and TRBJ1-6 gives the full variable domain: DAGVTQSPTHLIKTRGQQVTLRCSPISGHKSVSWYQQVLGQGPQFIFQYYEKEERGRGNFPDRFSARQFPNYSSELNVNALLLGDSALYLCASRVGQTNSPLHFGNGTRLTVT.

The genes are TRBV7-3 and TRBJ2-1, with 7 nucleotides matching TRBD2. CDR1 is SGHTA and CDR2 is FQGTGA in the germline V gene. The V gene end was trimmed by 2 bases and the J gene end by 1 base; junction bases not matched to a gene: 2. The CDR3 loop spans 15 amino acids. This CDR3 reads CASSLGEGSYNEQFF. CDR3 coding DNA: TGTGCCAGCAGCTTAGGGGAGGGTTCCTACAATGAGCAGTTCTTC.

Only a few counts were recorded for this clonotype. The CDR3 reads CASSFAFRERISSDSYEQYF. As DNA, the CDR3 is TGTGCCAGCAGTTTTGCGTTCCGGGAGCGGATTAGCAGCGACTCCTACGAGCAGTACTTC. The chain employs TRBV12-3 or TRBV12-4 and TRBJ2-7; D is possibly TRBD2 (6 bases). Trimming removed 3 bases at V and 0 bases at J, with 27 bases between. This CDR3 has 20 residues.

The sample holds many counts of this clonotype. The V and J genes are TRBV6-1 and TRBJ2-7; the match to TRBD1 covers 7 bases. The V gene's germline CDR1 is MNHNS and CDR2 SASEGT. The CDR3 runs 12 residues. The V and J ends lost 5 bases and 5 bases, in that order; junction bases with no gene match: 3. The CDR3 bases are TGTGCCAGCAGTAGACAGGGTAACGAGCAGTACGTC. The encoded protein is CASSRQGNEQYV.

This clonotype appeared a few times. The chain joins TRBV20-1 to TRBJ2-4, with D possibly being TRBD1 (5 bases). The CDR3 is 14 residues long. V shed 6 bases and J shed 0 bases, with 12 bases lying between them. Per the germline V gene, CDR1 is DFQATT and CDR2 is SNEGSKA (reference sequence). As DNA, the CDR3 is TGCAGTGCAAGGGTGGGGCTAGCCAAAAACATTCAGTACTTC. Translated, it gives CSARVGLAKNIQYF.

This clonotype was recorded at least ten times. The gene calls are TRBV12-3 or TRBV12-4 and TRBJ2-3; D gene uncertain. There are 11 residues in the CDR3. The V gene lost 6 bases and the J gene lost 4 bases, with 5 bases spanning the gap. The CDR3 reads CASSFADTQYF. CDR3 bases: TGTGCCAGCAGCTTCGCAGATACGCAGTATTTT.

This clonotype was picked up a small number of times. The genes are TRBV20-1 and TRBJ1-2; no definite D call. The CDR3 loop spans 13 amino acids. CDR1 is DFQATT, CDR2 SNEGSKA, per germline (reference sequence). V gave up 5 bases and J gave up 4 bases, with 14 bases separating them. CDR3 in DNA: TGCAGTGCTTGGCCGGGCGTGGGCTATGGCTACACCTTC. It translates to CSAWPGVGYGYTF.